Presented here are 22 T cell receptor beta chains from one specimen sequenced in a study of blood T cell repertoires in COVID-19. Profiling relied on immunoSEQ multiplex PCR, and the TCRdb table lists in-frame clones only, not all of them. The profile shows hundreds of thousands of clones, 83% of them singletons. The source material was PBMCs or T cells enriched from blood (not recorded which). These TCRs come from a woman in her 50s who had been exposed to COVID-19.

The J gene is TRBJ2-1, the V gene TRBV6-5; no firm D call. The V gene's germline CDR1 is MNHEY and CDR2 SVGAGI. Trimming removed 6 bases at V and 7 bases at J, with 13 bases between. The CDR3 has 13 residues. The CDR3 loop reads CASSLGLPNEQFF. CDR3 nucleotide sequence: TGTGCCAGCAGCCTAGGTCTCCCTAATGAGCAGTTCTTC.

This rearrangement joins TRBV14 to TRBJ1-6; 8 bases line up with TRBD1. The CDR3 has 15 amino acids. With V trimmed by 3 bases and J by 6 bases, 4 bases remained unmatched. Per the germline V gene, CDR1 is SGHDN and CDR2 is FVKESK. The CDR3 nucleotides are TGTGCCAGCAGCCACAGGACAGGGATTAATTCACCCCTCCACTTT. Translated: CASSHRTGINSPLHF.

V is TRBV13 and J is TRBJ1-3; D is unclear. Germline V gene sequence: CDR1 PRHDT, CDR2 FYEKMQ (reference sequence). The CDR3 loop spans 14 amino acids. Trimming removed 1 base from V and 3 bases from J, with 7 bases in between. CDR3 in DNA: TGTGCCAGCAGCTTAGACGGGTATGGAAACACCATATATTTT. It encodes CASSLDGYGNTIYF.

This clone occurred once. CDR3 nucleotides: TGCGCCAGCAGCTTGGGGGGGACAGGGGTATCACCCCTCCACTTT. It specifies CASSLGGTGVSPLHF. The chain combines TRBV5-1 with TRBJ1-6, with TRBD1 matching over 10 bases. V lost 0 bases and J lost 10; bases outside the gene matches: 4. Germline-derived CDR1 and CDR2 are SGHRS and YFSETQ. CDR3 length equals 15 residues.

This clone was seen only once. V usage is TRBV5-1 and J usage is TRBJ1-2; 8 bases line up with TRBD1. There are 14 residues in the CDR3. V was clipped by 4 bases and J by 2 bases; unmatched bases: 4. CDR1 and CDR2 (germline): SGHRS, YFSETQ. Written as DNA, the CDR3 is TGCGCCAGCAGCGACAGGGGTGGGAACTATGGCTACACCTTC. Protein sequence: CASSDRGGNYGYTF. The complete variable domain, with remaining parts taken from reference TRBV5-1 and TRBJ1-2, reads KAGVTQTPRYLIKTRGQQVTLSCSPISGHRSVSWYQQTPGQGLQFLFEYFSETQRNKGNFPGRFSGRQFSNSRSEMNVSTLELGDSALYLCASSDRGGNYGYTFGSGTRLTVV.

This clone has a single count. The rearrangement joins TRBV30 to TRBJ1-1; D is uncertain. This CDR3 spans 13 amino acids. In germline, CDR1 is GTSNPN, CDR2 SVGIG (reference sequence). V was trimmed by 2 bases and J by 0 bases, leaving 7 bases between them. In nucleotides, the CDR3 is TGTGCCTGGAGTAGTCAGGTGAACACTGAAGCTTTCTTT. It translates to CAWSSQVNTEAFF.

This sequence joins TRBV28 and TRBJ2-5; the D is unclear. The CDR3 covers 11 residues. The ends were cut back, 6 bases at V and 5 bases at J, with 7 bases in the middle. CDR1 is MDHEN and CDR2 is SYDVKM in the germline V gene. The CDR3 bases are TGTGCCAGCAGCCTCGGGGAGACCCAGTACTTC. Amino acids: CASSLGETQYF.

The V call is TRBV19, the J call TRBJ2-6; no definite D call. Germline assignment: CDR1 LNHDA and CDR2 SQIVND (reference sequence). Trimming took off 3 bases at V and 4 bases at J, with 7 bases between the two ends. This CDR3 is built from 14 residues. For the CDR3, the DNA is TGTGCCAGTAGTATTGCGTCCGGGGCCAACGTCCTGACTTTC. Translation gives CASSIASGANVLTF.

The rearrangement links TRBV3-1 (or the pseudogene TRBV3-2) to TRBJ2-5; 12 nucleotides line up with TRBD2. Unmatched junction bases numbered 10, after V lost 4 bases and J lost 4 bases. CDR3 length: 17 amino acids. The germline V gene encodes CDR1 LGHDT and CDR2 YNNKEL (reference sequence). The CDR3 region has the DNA TGTGCCAGCAGCCCCCGACTAGCGGGGGCTTCGGGAGAGACCCAGTACTTC. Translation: CASSPRLAGASGETQYF.

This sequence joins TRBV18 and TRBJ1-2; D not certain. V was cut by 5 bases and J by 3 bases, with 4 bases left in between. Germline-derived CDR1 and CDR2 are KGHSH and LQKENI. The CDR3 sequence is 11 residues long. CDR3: CASSTDYGYTF. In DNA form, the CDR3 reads TGTGCCAGCTCAACGGACTATGGCTACACCTTC.

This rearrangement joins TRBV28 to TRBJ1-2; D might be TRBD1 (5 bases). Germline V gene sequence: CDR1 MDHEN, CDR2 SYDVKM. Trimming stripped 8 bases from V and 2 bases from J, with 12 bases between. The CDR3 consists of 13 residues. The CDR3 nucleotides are TGTGCCAGCGGTCAGGGTCGGAACTATGGCTACACCTTC. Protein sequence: CASGQGRNYGYTF.

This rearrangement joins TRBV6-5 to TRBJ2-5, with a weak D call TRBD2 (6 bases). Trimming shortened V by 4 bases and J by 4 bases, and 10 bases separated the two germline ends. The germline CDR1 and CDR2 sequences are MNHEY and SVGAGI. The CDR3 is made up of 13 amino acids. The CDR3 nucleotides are TGTGCCAGCAGTTCGCAGGGAGGAGAGACCCAGTACTTC. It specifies CASSSQGGETQYF.

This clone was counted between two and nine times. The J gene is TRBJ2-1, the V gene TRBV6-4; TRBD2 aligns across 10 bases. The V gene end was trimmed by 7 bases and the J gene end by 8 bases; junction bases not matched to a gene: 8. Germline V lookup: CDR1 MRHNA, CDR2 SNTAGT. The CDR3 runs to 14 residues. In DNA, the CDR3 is TGTGCCAGCACCAGCGGGGGGGCGGGCGATGAGCAGTTCTTC. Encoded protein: CASTSGGAGDEQFF.

The CDR3 sequence: CASSLNGGGNNEQFF. CDR3 DNA: TGTGCCAGCAGTTTAAATGGCGGGGGTAACAATGAGCAGTTCTTC. This chain links TRBV28 with TRBJ2-1, with 7 nucleotides matching TRBD2. V gave up 2 bases and J gave up 5 bases; unmatched junction bases: 6. Germline lookup yields CDR1 MDHEN and CDR2 SYDVKM. The length of the CDR3 is 15 residues.

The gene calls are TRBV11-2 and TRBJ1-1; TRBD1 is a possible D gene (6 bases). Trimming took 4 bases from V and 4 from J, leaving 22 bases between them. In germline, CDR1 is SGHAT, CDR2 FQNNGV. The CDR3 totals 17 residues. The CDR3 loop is CASSSTSGAIRGTEAFF. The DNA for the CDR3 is TGTGCCAGCAGCTCAACCTCAGGGGCCATCCGAGGCACTGAAGCTTTCTTT.

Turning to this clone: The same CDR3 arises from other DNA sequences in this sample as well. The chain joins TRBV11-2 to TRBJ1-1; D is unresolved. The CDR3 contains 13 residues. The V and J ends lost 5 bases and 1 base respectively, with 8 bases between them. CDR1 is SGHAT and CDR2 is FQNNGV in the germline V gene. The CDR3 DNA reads TGTGCCAGCAGCCGCACACAGAACACTGAAGCTTTCTTT. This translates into CASSRTQNTEAFF.

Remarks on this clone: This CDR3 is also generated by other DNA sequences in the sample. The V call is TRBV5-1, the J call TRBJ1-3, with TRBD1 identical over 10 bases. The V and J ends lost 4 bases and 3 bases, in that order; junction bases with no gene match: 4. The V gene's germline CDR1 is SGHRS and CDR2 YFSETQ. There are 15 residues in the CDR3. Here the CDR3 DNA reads TGCGCCAGCAGCCCGCGGACAGGGGGTGGAAACACCATATATTTT. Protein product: CASSPRTGGGNTIYF.

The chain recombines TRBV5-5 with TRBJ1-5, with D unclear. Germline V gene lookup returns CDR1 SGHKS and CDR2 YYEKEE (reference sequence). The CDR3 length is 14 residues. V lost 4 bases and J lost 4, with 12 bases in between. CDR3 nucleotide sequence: TGTGCCAGCAGCCTCGACGGGGTAAATCAGCCCCAGCATTTT. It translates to CASSLDGVNQPQHF.

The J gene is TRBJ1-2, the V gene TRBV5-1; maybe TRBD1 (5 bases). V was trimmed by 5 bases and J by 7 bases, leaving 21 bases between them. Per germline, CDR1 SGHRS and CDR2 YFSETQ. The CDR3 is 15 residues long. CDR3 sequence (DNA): TGCGCCAGCAGACTGGTCACAGGCCCGGGGGGTGGCTACACCTTC. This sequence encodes CASRLVTGPGGGYTF.

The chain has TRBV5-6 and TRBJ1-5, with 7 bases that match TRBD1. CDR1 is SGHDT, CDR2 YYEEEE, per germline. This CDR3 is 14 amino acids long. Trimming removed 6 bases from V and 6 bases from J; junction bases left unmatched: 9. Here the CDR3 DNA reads TGTGCCAGCACCTACAGGGGATTCGGTCAGCCCCAGCATTTT. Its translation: CASTYRGFGQPQHF.

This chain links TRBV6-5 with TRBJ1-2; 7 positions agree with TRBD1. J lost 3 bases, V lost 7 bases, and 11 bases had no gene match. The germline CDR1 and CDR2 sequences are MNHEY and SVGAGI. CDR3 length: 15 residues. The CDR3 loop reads CASTTGRGGDYGYTF. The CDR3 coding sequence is TGTGCCAGCACCACGGGAAGAGGGGGCGACTATGGCTACACCTTC.

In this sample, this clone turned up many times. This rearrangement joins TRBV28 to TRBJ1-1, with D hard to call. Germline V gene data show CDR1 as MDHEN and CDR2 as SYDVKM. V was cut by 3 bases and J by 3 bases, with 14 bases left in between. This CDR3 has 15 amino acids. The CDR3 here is CASSLLIKADTEAFF. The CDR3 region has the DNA TGTGCCAGCAGTTTGCTTATCAAGGCGGACACTGAAGCTTTCTTT.